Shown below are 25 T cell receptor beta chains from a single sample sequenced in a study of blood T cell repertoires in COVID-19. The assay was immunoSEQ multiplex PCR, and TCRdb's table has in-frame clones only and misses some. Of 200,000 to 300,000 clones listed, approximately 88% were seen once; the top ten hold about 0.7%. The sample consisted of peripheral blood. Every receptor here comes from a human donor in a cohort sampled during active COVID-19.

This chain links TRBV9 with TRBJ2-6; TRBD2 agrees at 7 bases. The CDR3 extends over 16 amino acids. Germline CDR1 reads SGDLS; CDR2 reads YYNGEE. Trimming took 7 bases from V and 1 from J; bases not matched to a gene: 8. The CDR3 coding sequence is TGTGCCAGCGGCCCCTTGGGGGGGTCTGGGGCCAACGTCCTGACTTTC. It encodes CASGPLGGSGANVLTF.

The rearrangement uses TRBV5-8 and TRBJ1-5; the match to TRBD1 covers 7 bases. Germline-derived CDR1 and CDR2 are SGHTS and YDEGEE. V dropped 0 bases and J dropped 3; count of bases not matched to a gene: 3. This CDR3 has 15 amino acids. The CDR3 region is CASSLVRGNNQPQHF. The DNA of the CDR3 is TGTGCCAGCAGCTTGGTCAGGGGGAACAATCAGCCCCAGCATTTT.

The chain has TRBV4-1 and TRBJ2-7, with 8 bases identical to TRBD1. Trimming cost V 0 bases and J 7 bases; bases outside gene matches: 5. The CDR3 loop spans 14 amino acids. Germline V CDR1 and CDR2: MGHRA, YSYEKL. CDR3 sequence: CASSQEGRGLEQYF. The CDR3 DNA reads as TGCGCCAGCAGCCAAGAGGGCAGGGGGCTAGAGCAGTACTTC.

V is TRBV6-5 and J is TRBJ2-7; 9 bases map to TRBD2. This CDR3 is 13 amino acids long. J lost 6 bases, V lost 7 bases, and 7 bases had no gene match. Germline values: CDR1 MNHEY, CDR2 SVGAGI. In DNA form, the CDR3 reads TGTGCCAGCAACCCGGGACTAGCATCCGAGCAGTACTTC. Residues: CASNPGLASEQYF.

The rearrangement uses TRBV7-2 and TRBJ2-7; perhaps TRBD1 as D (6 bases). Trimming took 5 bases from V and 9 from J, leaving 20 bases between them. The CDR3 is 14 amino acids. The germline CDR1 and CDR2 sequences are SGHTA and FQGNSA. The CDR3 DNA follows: TGTGCCAGCAGCCCTGGACAGAACCCTACGGTGCAGTACTTC. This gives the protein CASSPGQNPTVQYF.

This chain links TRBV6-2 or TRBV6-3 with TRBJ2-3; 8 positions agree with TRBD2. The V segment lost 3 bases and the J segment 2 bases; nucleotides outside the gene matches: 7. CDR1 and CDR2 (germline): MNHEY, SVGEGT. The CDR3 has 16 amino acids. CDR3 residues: CASSYSPLAVTDTQYF. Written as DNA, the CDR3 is TGTGCCAGCAGTTATAGCCCACTAGCGGTCACAGATACGCAGTATTTT.

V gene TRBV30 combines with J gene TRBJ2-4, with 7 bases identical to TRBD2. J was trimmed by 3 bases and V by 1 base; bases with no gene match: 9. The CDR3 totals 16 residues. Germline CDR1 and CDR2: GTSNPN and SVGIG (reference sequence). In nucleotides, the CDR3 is TGTGCCTGGAGTGGCGGCGGGGGACCCAACAAAAACATTCAGTACTTC. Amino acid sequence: CAWSGGGGPNKNIQYF.

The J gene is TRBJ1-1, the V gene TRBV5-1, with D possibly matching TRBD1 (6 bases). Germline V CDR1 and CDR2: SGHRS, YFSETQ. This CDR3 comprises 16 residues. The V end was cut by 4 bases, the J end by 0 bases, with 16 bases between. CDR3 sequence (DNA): TGCGCCAGCAGCCCCCTCCGGACAGCGATGAACACTGAAGCTTTCTTT. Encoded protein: CASSPLRTAMNTEAFF.

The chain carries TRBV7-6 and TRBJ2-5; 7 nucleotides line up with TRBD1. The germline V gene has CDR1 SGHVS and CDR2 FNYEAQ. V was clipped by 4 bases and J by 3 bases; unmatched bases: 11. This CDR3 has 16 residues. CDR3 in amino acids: CASSSPAGTDKETQYF. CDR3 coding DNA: TGTGCCAGCAGCTCTCCAGCCGGGACAGACAAAGAGACCCAGTACTTC.

The CDR3 nucleotides read TGTGCCAGCAGCACAGCTACGACAGGGGCGCTGGAGACCCAGTACTTC. Its translation: CASSTATTGALETQYF. The V gene is TRBV9, the J gene TRBJ2-5; 8 bases align to TRBD1. The CDR3 is 16 residues long. CDR1 SGDLS and CDR2 YYNGEE come from the germline V gene. V lost 4 bases, J lost 5 bases, and 13 bases stayed unmatched.

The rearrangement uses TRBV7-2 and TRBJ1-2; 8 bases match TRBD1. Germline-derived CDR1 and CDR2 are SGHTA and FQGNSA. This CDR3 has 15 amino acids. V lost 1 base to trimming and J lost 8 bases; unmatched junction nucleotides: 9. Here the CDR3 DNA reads TGTGCCAGCAGCTTAGTGGGGACAGGCCTGAAGGGCTACACCTTC. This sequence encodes CASSLVGTGLKGYTF.

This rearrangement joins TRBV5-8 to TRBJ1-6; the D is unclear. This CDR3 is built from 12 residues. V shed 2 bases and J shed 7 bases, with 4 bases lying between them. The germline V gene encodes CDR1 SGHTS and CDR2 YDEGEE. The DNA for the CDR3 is TGTGCCAGCAGCTTAACAAATTCACCCCTCCACTTT. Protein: CASSLTNSPLHF.

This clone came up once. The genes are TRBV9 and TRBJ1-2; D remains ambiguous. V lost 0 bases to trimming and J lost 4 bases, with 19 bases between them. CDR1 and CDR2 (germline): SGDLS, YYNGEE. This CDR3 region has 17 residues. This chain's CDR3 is CASSVDSEAGRAYGYTF. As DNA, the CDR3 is TGTGCCAGCAGCGTAGACTCCGAGGCGGGCCGGGCCTATGGCTACACCTTC. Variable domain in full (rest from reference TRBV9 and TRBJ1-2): DSGVTQTPKHLITATGQRVTLRCSPRSGDLSVYWYQQSLDQGLQFLIQYYNGEERAKGNILERFSAQQFPDLHSELNLSSLELGDSALYFCASSVDSEAGRAYGYTFGSGTRLTVV.

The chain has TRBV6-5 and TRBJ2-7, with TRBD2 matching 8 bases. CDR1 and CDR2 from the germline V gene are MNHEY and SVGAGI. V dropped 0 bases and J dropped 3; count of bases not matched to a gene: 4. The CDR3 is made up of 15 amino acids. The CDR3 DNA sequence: TGTGCCAGCAGTTACTCAGAGAGCGGGAGCTACGAGCAGTACTTC. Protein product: CASSYSESGSYEQYF.

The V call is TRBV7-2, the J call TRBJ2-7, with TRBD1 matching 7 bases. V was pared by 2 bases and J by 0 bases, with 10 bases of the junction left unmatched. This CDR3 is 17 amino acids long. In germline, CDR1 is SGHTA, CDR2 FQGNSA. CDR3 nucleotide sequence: TGTGCCAGCAGCTTAAGCGACAGGGAATTCTACTCCTACGAGCAGTACTTC. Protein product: CASSLSDREFYSYEQYF.

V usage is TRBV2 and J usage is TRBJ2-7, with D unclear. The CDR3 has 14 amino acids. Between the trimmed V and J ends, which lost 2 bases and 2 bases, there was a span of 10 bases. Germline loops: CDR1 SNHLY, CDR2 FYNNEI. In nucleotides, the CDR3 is TGTGCCAGCAGTGAAAGAGGCCTACCCTACGAGCAGTACTTC. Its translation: CASSERGLPYEQYF.

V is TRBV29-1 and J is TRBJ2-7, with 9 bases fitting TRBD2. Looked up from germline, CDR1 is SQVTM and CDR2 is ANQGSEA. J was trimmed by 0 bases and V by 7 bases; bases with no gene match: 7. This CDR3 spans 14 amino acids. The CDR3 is CSGRAGGSSYEQYF. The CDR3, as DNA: TGCAGCGGCCGAGCGGGGGGTAGCTCCTACGAGCAGTACTTC.

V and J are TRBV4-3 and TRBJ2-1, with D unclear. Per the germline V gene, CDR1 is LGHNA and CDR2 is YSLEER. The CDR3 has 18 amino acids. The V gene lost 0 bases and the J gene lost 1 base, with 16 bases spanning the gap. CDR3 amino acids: CASSQELSGPMSYNEQFF. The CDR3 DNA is TGCGCCAGCAGCCAAGAGTTGAGTGGGCCTATGTCCTACAATGAGCAGTTCTTC.

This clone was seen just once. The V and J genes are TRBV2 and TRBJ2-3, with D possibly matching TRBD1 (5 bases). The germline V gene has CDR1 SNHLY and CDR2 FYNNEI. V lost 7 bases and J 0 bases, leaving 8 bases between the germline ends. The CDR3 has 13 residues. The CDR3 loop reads CASKGDSTDTQYF. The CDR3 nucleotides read TGTGCCAGCAAAGGGGATAGCACAGATACGCAGTATTTT.

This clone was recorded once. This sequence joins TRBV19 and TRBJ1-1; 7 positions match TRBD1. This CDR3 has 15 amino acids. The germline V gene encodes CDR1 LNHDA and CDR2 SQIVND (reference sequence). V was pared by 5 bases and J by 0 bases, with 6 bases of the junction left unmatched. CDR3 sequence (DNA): TGTGCCAGTAGTTCCCCGGACAGGTTGAACACTGAAGCTTTCTTT. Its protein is CASSSPDRLNTEAFF.

The CDR3 sequence is CASSLRLGNYGYTF. The DNA of the CDR3 is TGTGCCAGCAGTTTACGTCTCGGTAACTATGGCTACACCTTC. The rearrangement uses TRBV28 and TRBJ1-2; D remains ambiguous. With 2 bases removed from V and 1 base from J, the gap between germline ends came to 8 bases. This CDR3 spans 14 amino acids. The V gene's germline CDR1 is MDHEN and CDR2 SYDVKM.

The CDR3 loop reads CATSRVAQSSYEQYF. CDR3 sequence (DNA): TGTGCCACCAGCAGAGTAGCTCAGAGCTCCTACGAGCAGTACTTC. The V gene is TRBV15, the J gene TRBJ2-7; D gene uncertain. The V end was cut by 1 base, the J end by 0 bases, with 10 bases between. The CDR3 totals 15 residues. Per the germline V gene, CDR1 is LNHNV and CDR2 is YYDKDF (reference sequence).

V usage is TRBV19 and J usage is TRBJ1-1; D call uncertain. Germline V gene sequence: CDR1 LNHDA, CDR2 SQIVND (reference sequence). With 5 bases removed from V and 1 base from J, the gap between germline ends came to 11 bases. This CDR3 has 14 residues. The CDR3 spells CASSAGNRNTEAFF. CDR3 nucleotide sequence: TGTGCCAGTAGTGCCGGGAACCGGAACACTGAAGCTTTCTTT.

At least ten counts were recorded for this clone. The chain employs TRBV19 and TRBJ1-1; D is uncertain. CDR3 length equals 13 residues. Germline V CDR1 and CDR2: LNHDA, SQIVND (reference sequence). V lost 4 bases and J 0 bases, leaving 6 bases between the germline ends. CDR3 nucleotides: TGTGCCAGTAGTACCCAGGTGAACACTGAAGCTTTCTTT. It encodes CASSTQVNTEAFF.

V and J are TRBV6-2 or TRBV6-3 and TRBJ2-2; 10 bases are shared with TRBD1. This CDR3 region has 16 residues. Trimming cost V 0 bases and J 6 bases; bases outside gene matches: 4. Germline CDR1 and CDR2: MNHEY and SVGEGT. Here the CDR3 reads CASSYSGTGAAGELFF. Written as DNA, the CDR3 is TGTGCCAGCAGTTACTCGGGGACAGGGGCCGCCGGGGAGCTGTTTTTT.